This T cell receptor (beta chain) was recovered during a study of blood T cell repertoires in COVID-19. The wider study: The analysed material was cDNA or gDNA that came from T cells, B-cell-depleted T cells, or PBMCs.

Trimming removed 0 bases at V and 5 bases at J, with 9 bases between. Per germline, CDR1 SGHAT and CDR2 FQDESV (reference sequence). The CDR3 extends over 14 amino acids. Sequencing used immunoSEQ multiplex PCR; TCRdb keeps in-frame clones, though not all of them. The sample lists some 130,000 clones, roughly 84% occurring once. Sequencing used peripheral blood. This receptor was taken from a human donor in a cohort sampled during active COVID-19. The chain has TRBV11-1 and TRBJ2-3; D gene unclear. The CDR3 spells CASSLAPSEDTQYF. The CDR3 DNA is TGTGCCAGCAGCTTAGCCCCGAGCGAAGATACGCAGTATTTT.